Each of the 7 T cell receptor beta chains below was sequenced from the same sample in a study of blood T cell repertoires in COVID-19. Clones were sequenced by immunoSEQ multiplex PCR, and TCRdb holds only the in-frame ones, with some missing. The data contain some 160,000 clones, about 82% of them singletons. Sequencing was carried out using peripheral blood. The receptors stem from a woman older than 75 with COVID-19, enrolled during active disease.

This clone was recorded a few times. The rearrangement joins TRBV3-1 (or the pseudogene TRBV3-2) to TRBJ1-6; no firm D call. This CDR3 has 15 residues. The V end was cut by 1 base, the J end by 8 bases, with 12 bases between. CDR1 LGHDT and CDR2 YNNKEL come from the germline V gene (reference sequence). In nucleotides, the CDR3 is TGTGCCAGCAGCCAAGCGGGGAATACTGATTCACCCCTCCACTTT. Amino acid sequence: CASSQAGNTDSPLHF.

This chain connects TRBV2 to TRBJ2-1; 7 bases are a match to TRBD1. Trimming took 6 bases from V and 2 from J; bases not matched to a gene: 1. The CDR3 covers 13 residues. CDR1 and CDR2 from the germline V gene are SNHLY and FYNNEI. The CDR3 sequence is CASRDRAYNEQFF. The CDR3 nucleotides read TGTGCCAGCAGAGACAGGGCCTACAATGAGCAGTTCTTC.

Comments on this clone: Additional DNA sequences in this sample encode the identical CDR3. This chain joins TRBV29-1 and TRBJ2-5; 11 bases are shared with TRBD1. The CDR3 runs to 13 residues. V lost 3 bases and J lost 5; bases outside the gene matches: 2. CDR1 SQVTM and CDR2 ANQGSEA come from the germline V gene. CDR3 bases: TGCAGCGTTGATAGGGACAGGGGGGAGACCCAGTACTTC. It yields the protein CSVDRDRGETQYF.

The gene calls are TRBV15 and TRBJ1-2; D is unclear. Germline V gene data show CDR1 as LNHNV and CDR2 as YYDKDF (reference sequence). This CDR3 spans 12 amino acids. Deletions cut 1 base from V and 7 bases from J, with 7 bases between. The CDR3 sequence is CATSRGPGGYTF. CDR3 nucleotides: TGTGCCACCAGCAGAGGCCCCGGTGGCTACACCTTC.

The V and J genes are TRBV7-8 and TRBJ2-5; D may be TRBD1 (8 bases). CDR1 and CDR2 (germline): SGHVS, FQNEAQ. This CDR3 region has 15 residues. The V end was cut by 5 bases, the J end by 4 bases, with 17 bases between. CDR3 in amino acids: CASSPRQGRGETQYF. Here the CDR3 DNA reads TGTGCCAGCAGCCCACGACAGGGGAGGGGAGAGACCCAGTACTTC.

This clone has only one observation. This rearrangement joins TRBV6-6 to TRBJ1-3; D possibly corresponds to TRBD1 (5 bases). There are 15 residues in the CDR3. Germline V CDR1 and CDR2: MNHNY, SVGAGI (reference sequence). Trimming removed 6 bases at V and 3 bases at J, with 15 bases between. The CDR3 loop is CASSPEWGDGNTIYF. CDR3 nucleotides: TGTGCCAGCAGCCCCGAATGGGGCGATGGAAACACCATATATTTT.

The CDR3 sequence is CASSPRGIMNEQFF. Written as DNA, the CDR3 is TGTGCCAGCAGCCCCAGGGGGATAATGAATGAGCAGTTCTTC. The chain recombines TRBV5-6 with TRBJ2-1; 7 positions agree with TRBD1. V dropped 4 bases and J dropped 7; count of bases not matched to a gene: 8. The CDR3 sequence is 14 residues long. Germline-derived CDR1 and CDR2 are SGHDT and YYEEEE.